This TCR beta chain was sequenced during a study of cytomegalovirus exposure and HLA in healthy donors. Regarding the study as a whole: The majority of CMV-associated TCR beta chains were reported as apparently HLA-restricted in a later analysis. Rarity held for most TCR sequences, but there were some public TCRs that occurred in many donors.

A word on this clone: Its antigen is unknown.

With 6 bases removed from V and 3 bases from J, the gap between germline ends came to 12 bases. CDR1 is SQVTM and CDR2 is ANQGSEA in the germline V gene. The CDR3 extends over 12 amino acids. The PCR made use of 60 Vbeta and 13 Jbeta primers. Method: immunoSEQ multiplex PCR; TCRdb's copy keeps in-frame clones and lacks some. The table lists more than 85,000 clones, nearly 80% of them singletons. The sequence came from a young woman in good health and CMV-seronegative. The chain joins TRBV29-1 to TRBJ2-7; tentatively, D is TRBD1 (6 bases). The sequenced sample consisted of PBMCs. The chain's CDR3 is CSVTRDNYEQYF. The CDR3 DNA reads TGCAGCGTGACCCGGGACAACTACGAGCAGTACTTC.